Each of the 20 T cell receptor beta chains below was sequenced from the same sample in a study of cytomegalovirus exposure and HLA in healthy donors. PCR employed 60 Vbeta and 13 Jbeta primers. Sequenced by immunoSEQ multiplex PCR; TCRdb stores in-frame clones only, minus some. The sample has about 190,000 clones, 80% seen once. The sequenced sample consisted of PBMCs. These receptors were obtained from a middle-aged man in good health and CMV-seropositive.

This sequence joins TRBV5-1 and TRBJ2-5; the D gene is possibly TRBD2 (6 bases). CDR3 length: 14 amino acids. Germline V gene data show CDR1 as SGHRS and CDR2 as YFSETQ. Trimming left V 2 bases short and J 0 bases short, with 8 bases between. Here the CDR3 DNA reads TGCGCCAGCAGCTTCGGGGGAGACCAAGAGACCCAGTACTTC. Protein sequence: CASSFGGDQETQYF.

The genes are TRBV30 and TRBJ2-2, with TRBD2 matching over 10 bases. Germline assignment: CDR1 GTSNPN and CDR2 SVGIG (reference sequence). The CDR3 has 15 amino acids. Losses at the gene ends were 5 bases for V and 4 bases for J; bases not matched to a gene: 7. The CDR3 sequence is CAWAHLAGGTGELFF. The CDR3 nucleotides are TGTGCCTGGGCCCACTTAGCGGGGGGCACCGGGGAGCTGTTTTTT.

Comment on this clone: Other DNA sequences from this sample encode an identical CDR3 as well. This chain uses TRBV6-1 with TRBJ2-7; D gene uncertain. CDR1 is MNHNS and CDR2 is SASEGT in the germline V gene. Trimming cost V 6 bases and J 3 bases, with 6 bases left between them. CDR3 length: 11 residues. DNA of the CDR3: TGTGCCAGCAGCGAACTCTACGAGCAGTACTTC. Protein sequence: CASSELYEQYF.

The sample holds a few counts of this clone. Other DNA sequences of this sample code for an identical CDR3. The chain is built from TRBV5-1 and TRBJ2-2; possible D gene TRBD2, 5 bases. The germline V and J ends were trimmed by 0 bases and 6 bases, with 12 bases remaining between them. This CDR3 is built from 15 residues. Germline CDR1 and CDR2: SGHRS and YFSETQ. The CDR3 nucleotides read TGCGCCAGCAGCTTGGTCGGAGGCTTGGCCGGGGAGCTGTTTTTT. Translation: CASSLVGGLAGELFF.

The chain uses TRBV30 and TRBJ1-6; possibly TRBD1 for D (5 bases). Per germline, CDR1 GTSNPN and CDR2 SVGIG (reference sequence). The CDR3 length is 12 residues. The germline V and J ends were trimmed by 4 bases and 5 bases, with 6 bases remaining between them. As DNA, the CDR3 is TGTGCCTGGACACAGGATAATTCACCCCTCCACTTT. It is translated as CAWTQDNSPLHF.

The chain combines TRBV28 with TRBJ2-7; 7 nucleotides agree with TRBD2. The CDR3 spans 13 residues. Germline CDR1 MDHEN, CDR2 SYDVKM. V was pared by 6 bases and J by 4 bases, with 6 bases of the junction left unmatched. In DNA, the CDR3 is TGTGCCAGCAGGAGGACTAGTGATTACGAGCAGTACTTC. This encodes CASRRTSDYEQYF.

The rearrangement links TRBV6-6 to TRBJ1-2, with 9 nucleotides matching TRBD1. The germline CDR1 and CDR2 sequences are MNHNY and SVGAGI (reference sequence). The trim removed 4 bases at V and 1 base at J, leaving 4 bases unmatched. This CDR3 region has 15 residues. The CDR3 DNA follows: TGTGCCAGCAGTTTTTCGGACAGGGGTAACTATGGCTACACCTTC. Its protein is CASSFSDRGNYGYTF.

V is TRBV28 and J is TRBJ2-2; 7 bases agree with TRBD2. Germline V gene lookup returns CDR1 MDHEN and CDR2 SYDVKM. The CDR3 runs to 12 residues. The V segment lost 6 bases and the J segment 5 bases; nucleotides outside the gene matches: 0. In nucleotides, the CDR3 is TGTGCCAGCAGGGGGGGGACCGGGGAGCTGTTTTTT. Encoded protein: CASRGGTGELFF.

The V and J genes are TRBV28 and TRBJ2-3; 7 bases agree with TRBD2. CDR1 MDHEN and CDR2 SYDVKM come from the germline V gene. V trimming: 3 bases; J trimming: 0 bases; junction bases outside the gene matches: 12. This CDR3 has 18 residues. In DNA, the CDR3 is TGTGCCAGCAGTTTCCGCCTCCGGGAGGTTTCTAGCACAGATACGCAGTATTTT. Translation: CASSFRLREVSSTDTQYF.

This chain connects TRBV7-9 to TRBJ1-5; D gene uncertain. Germline CDR1 and CDR2: SEHNR and FQNEAQ (reference sequence). The CDR3 spans 14 residues. Trimming took off 3 bases at V and 3 bases at J, with 9 bases between the two ends. The CDR3: CASSFSGYNQPQHF. Here the CDR3 DNA reads TGTGCCAGCAGCTTCTCCGGGTACAATCAGCCCCAGCATTTT.

This chain joins TRBV27 and TRBJ1-1; possible D gene TRBD1, 5 bases. CDR3 length: 17 amino acids. Looked up from germline, CDR1 is MNHEY and CDR2 is SMNVEV (reference sequence). V lost 6 bases and J lost 1, with 21 bases in between. The CDR3 sequence is CASSGHLGGRGNTEAFF. The CDR3 DNA is TGTGCCAGCAGCGGTCATCTGGGGGGAAGAGGGAACACTGAAGCTTTCTTT.

The genes are TRBV25-1 and TRBJ2-3; the D gene is possibly TRBD1 (6 bases). Germline CDR1 is MGHDK and CDR2 is SYGVNS. This CDR3 region has 15 residues. The germline V and J ends were trimmed by 2 bases and 8 bases, with 17 bases remaining between them. The chain's CDR3 is CASSEGPGVVATQYF. The CDR3 DNA is TGTGCCAGCAGTGAAGGCCCAGGGGTCGTCGCTACGCAGTATTTT.

The J gene is TRBJ2-5, the V gene TRBV5-6; tentative D call: TRBD2 (5 bases). V lost 4 bases to trimming and J lost 2 bases, with 15 bases between them. This CDR3 comprises 15 residues. Per the germline V gene, CDR1 is SGHDT and CDR2 is YYEEEE. The CDR3: CASSQDGRGQETQYF. Here the CDR3 DNA reads TGTGCCAGCAGCCAAGACGGCCGAGGGCAAGAGACCCAGTACTTC.

CDR3 in amino acids: CASSLKASGGVGEQYF. Here the CDR3 DNA reads TGTGCCAGCAGTTTAAAGGCTAGCGGGGGGGTGGGCGAGCAGTACTTC. This sequence joins TRBV27 and TRBJ2-7; 12 positions match TRBD2. CDR1 and CDR2 (germline): MNHEY, SMNVEV (reference sequence). The CDR3 spans 16 residues. V shed 2 bases, J shed 6 bases, and the junction held 8 bases outside the gene matches.

The gene calls are TRBV18 and TRBJ2-2; D uncertain. V dropped 2 bases and J dropped 7 bases, with 5 bases sitting between them. The CDR3 runs 12 residues. Germline V gene data show CDR1 as KGHSH and CDR2 as LQKENI. This chain's CDR3 is CASSPGNGELFF. In DNA, the CDR3 is TGTGCCAGCTCACCAGGCAACGGGGAGCTGTTTTTT.

The chain has TRBV15 and TRBJ2-7; tentatively, D is TRBD1 (5 bases). The CDR3 totals 15 residues. Germline V gives CDR1 LNHNV, CDR2 YYDKDF (reference sequence). V was cut by 1 base and J by 2 bases, with 12 bases left in between. This CDR3 reads CATSRVGQGPYEQYF. The CDR3, as DNA: TGTGCCACCAGCAGAGTCGGACAAGGGCCCTACGAGCAGTACTTC.

This rearrangement joins TRBV4-1 to TRBJ2-3; 9 bases fit TRBD1. The CDR3 consists of 14 residues. V shed 4 bases, J shed 6 bases, and the junction held 5 bases outside the gene matches. Germline V gene data show CDR1 as MGHRA and CDR2 as YSYEKL. For the CDR3, the DNA is TGCGCCAGCAGCCCACGGACAGGGGAGGATACGCAGTATTTT. Its translation is CASSPRTGEDTQYF.

The J gene is TRBJ1-4, the V gene TRBV15, with D tentatively TRBD1 (5 bases). Germline V gene lookup returns CDR1 LNHNV and CDR2 YYDKDF (reference sequence). This CDR3 region has 16 residues. Trimming removed 0 bases from V and 8 bases from J, with 16 bases in between. The CDR3: CATSRDGMGGGEKLFF. The CDR3 DNA sequence: TGTGCCACCAGCAGAGATGGGATGGGGGGAGGGGAAAAACTGTTTTTT.

About this clone itself: The same CDR3 arises from other DNA sequences in this sample as well. The V gene is TRBV7-2, the J gene TRBJ1-2; 7 bases fit TRBD1. The trim removed 3 bases at V and 0 bases at J, leaving 1 base unmatched. Germline values: CDR1 SGHTA, CDR2 FQGNSA. CDR3 length: 14 amino acids. For the CDR3, the DNA is TGTGCCAGCAGCTTTGGACAGGCTAACTATGGCTACACCTTC. It translates to CASSFGQANYGYTF. Filled out from reference TRBV7-2 and TRBJ1-2, the complete variable domain reads GAGVSQSPSNKVTEKGKDVELRCDPISGHTALYWYRQSLGQGLEFLIYFQGNSAPDKSGLPSDRFSAERTGGSVSTLTIQRTQQEDSAVYLCASSFGQANYGYTFGSGTRLTVV.

The chain carries TRBV7-2 and TRBJ2-1; D gene unclear. CDR1 is SGHTA, CDR2 FQGNSA, per germline. Trimming took 5 bases from V and 8 from J, leaving 10 bases between them. This CDR3 region has 12 residues. The CDR3 sequence is CASSLSLDEQFF. CDR3 bases: TGTGCCAGCAGCCTAAGCCTCGATGAGCAGTTCTTC.